Below, 6 T cell receptor beta chains from the same sample are listed, as sequenced in a study of cytomegalovirus exposure and HLA in healthy donors. The PCR used 60 Vbeta and 13 Jbeta primers. Clones were read by immunoSEQ multiplex PCR, and TCRdb kept only the in-frame ones, dropping some. Seen here are under 150,000 clones, around 76% observed once, and the top ten hold less than 3%. The sample comprised PBMCs. These receptors were obtained from a male donor in good health and CMV-seronegative.

J is TRBJ1-4 and V is TRBV5-6; TRBD1 aligns across 8 bases. This CDR3 is 14 amino acids long. Germline CDR1 and CDR2: SGHDT and YYEEEE. J gave up 8 bases and V 3 bases, and 6 bases lay outside the gene matches. The CDR3 nucleotides are TGTGCCAGCAGCTCGACAGGGGACAGAGAAAAACTGTTTTTT. It yields the protein CASSSTGDREKLFF.

This chain joins TRBV4-3 and TRBJ1-1; 7 positions match TRBD1. This CDR3 is built from 15 residues. Unmatched junction bases numbered 8, after V lost 2 bases and J lost 5 bases. Germline-derived CDR1 and CDR2 are LGHNA and YSLEER. The CDR3 sequence: CASSQQTGIGTEAFF. DNA for the CDR3: TGCGCCAGCAGCCAACAGACAGGGATAGGGACTGAAGCTTTCTTT.

There are a few counts of this clone. This specimen includes other DNA sequences encoding the same CDR3. This chain connects TRBV6-5 to TRBJ1-1, with 8 bases aligning to TRBD1. Trimming at V came to 9 bases and at J to 2 bases, leaving 5 bases not matched to a gene. This CDR3 is built from 13 residues. Germline loops: CDR1 MNHEY, CDR2 SVGAGI. The CDR3 reads CASRQGLNTEAFF. The CDR3 coding sequence is TGTGCCAGTAGACAGGGGTTAAACACTGAAGCTTTCTTT.

V and J are TRBV25-1 and TRBJ2-2; D may be TRBD2 (6 bases). The CDR3 is made up of 15 amino acids. CDR1 and CDR2 from the germline V gene are MGHDK and SYGVNS. V was shortened by 5 bases and J by 3 bases, with 13 bases between the two germline ends. This CDR3 reads CASSPGTGDTGELFF. The CDR3 DNA follows: TGTGCCAGCAGTCCCGGGACGGGGGACACCGGGGAGCTGTTTTTT.

The chain couples TRBV4-1 to TRBJ2-6, with a possible D match to TRBD2 (7 bases). CDR1 is MGHRA, CDR2 YSYEKL, per germline. CDR3 size: 15 residues. Trimming pared 1 base from V and 4 bases from J, leaving 8 bases between. The CDR3 sequence: CASSQGGGGANVLTF. The CDR3 DNA reads TGCGCCAGCAGCCAAGGGGGGGGCGGGGCCAACGTCCTGACTTTC.

The CDR3 loop reads CASSLEVASGNTIYF. In DNA form, the CDR3 reads TGTGCCAGCAGCTTGGAAGTAGCCTCTGGAAACACCATATATTTT. The chain has TRBV5-8 and TRBJ1-3; D remains ambiguous. Trimming left V 0 bases short and J 0 bases short, with 7 bases between. Germline V lookup: CDR1 SGHTS, CDR2 YDEGEE. CDR3 size: 15 residues.